This TCR beta chain was identified in a study of technical replicates of blood from a few donors. Generated by immunoSEQ multiplex PCR, the TCRdb table keeps only in-frame clones and is missing some. The top ten hold 0.3% to 0.45% of the sample, which has 65,000 to 80,000 clones, about nine tenths seen once. The length of the CDR3 is 11 residues. The V gene end was trimmed by 6 bases and the J gene end by 4 bases; junction bases not matched to a gene: 2. CDR1 is DFQATT, CDR2 SNEGSKA, per germline (reference sequence). Sequenced input: T cells isolated from PBMCs. J is TRBJ2-5 and V is TRBV20-1; TRBD2 aligns across 7 bases. The TCR originated in a human donor in good health. The CDR3 loop is CSARELETQYF. In DNA, the CDR3 is TGCAGTGCGCGGGAGTTAGAGACCCAGTACTTC.